This TCR beta chain derives from a study of blood T cell repertoires in COVID-19. Study-wide background: Acute and convalescent COVID-19 specimens originated in the United States, Italy and Spain. PBMCs, B-cell-depleted T cells, or T cells provided the cDNA or gDNA that made up the material.

Per the germline V gene, CDR1 is SGHTA and CDR2 is FQGNSA. There are 14 residues in the CDR3. Trimming took off 5 bases at V and 4 bases at J, with 14 bases between the two ends. Per the authors' pipeline: Researchers report that nucleated cell counts were estimated from reference gene primer amplification. Generated by immunoSEQ multiplex PCR, the TCRdb table keeps only in-frame clones and is missing some. That table supplies the V and J calls and clone size; D and trimming were determined from the DNA. The sample has more than 150,000 clones; roughly 90% are singletons. The rearrangement links TRBV7-2 to TRBJ2-5; maybe TRBD2 (5 bases). This clonotype was obtained from a man aged 45-65 years with acute or convalescent COVID-19. The sample was peripheral blood. The CDR3 DNA sequence: TGTGCCAGCAGCCTAAACAGCGCGGGAGAGACCCAGTACTTC. It yields the protein CASSLNSAGETQYF.